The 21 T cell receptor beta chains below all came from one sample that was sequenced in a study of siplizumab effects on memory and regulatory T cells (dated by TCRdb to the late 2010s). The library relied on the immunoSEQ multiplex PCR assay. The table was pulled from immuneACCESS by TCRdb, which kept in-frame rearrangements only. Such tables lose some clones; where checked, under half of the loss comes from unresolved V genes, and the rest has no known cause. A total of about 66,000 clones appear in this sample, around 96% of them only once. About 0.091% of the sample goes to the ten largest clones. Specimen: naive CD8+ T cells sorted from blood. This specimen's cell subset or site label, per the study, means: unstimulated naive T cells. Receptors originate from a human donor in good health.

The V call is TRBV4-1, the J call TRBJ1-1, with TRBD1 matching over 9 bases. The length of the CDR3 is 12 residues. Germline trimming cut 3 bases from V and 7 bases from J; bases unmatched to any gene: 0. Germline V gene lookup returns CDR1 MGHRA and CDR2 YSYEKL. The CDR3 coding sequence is TGCGCCAGCAGCCAGGGACAGGGTGAAGCTTTCTTT. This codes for CASSQGQGEAFF.

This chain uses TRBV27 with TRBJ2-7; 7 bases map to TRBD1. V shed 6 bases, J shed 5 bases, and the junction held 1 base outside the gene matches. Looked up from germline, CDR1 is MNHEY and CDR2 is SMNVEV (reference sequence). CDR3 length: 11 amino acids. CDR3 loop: CASRTGNEQYF. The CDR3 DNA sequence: TGTGCCAGCAGGACAGGGAACGAGCAGTACTTC.

As DNA, the CDR3 is TGTGCCAGTAGTATAGATCTAGTCGGGACGGGGGAGCTGTTTTTT. Translating gives CASSIDLVGTGELFF. The chain employs TRBV19 and TRBJ2-2, with D possibly called TRBD1 or TRBD2 (5 bases each). The CDR3 length is 15 residues. V lost 0 bases to trimming and J lost 8 bases, with 13 bases between them. Germline V gene lookup returns CDR1 LNHDA and CDR2 SQIVND (reference sequence). The full variable domain, its missing parts supplied by reference TRBV19 and TRBJ2-2, is DGGITQSPKYLFRKEGQNVTLSCEQNLNHDAMYWYRQDPGQGLRLIYYSQIVNDFQKGDIAEGYSVSREKKESFPLTVTSAQKNPTAFYLCASSIDLVGTGELFFGEGSRLTVL.

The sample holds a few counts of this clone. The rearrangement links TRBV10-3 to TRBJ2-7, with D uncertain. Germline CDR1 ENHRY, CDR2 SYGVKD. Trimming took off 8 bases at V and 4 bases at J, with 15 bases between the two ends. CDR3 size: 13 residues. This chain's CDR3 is CAICPSPGYEQYF. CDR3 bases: TGTGCCATCTGCCCCTCCCCTGGATACGAGCAGTACTTC.

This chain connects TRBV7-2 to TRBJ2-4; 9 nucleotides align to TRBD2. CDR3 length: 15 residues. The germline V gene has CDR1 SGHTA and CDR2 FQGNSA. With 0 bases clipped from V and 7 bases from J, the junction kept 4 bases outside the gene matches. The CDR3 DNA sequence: TGTGCCAGCAGCTTAGCCTCTAGCGGGGTGAACATTCAGTACTTC. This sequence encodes CASSLASSGVNIQYF.

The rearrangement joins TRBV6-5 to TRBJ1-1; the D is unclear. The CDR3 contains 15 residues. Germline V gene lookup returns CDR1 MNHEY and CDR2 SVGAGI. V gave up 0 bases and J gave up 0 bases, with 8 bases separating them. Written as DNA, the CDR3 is TGTGCCAGCAGTTACTCAGCAGAGCTGAACACTGAAGCTTTCTTT. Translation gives CASSYSAELNTEAFF.

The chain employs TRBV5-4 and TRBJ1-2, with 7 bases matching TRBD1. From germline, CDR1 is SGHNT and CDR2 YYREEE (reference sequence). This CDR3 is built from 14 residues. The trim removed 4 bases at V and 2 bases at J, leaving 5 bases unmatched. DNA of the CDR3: TGTGCCAGCAGCCGCGGACAGGCCAACTATGGCTACACCTTC. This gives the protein CASSRGQANYGYTF.

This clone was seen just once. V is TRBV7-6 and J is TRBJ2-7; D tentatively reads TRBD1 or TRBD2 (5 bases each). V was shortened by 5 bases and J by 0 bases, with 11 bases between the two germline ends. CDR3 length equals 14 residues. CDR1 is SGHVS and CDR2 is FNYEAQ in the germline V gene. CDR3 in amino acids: CASSVYGASYEQYF. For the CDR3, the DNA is TGTGCCAGCAGCGTCTACGGGGCCTCCTACGAGCAGTACTTC.

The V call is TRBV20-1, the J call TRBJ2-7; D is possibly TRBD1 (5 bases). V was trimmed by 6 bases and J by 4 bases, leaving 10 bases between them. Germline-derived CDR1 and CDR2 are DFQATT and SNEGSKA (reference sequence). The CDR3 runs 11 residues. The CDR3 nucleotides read TGCAGTGCAGGGGCAGGGTACGAGCAGTACTTC. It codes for CSAGAGYEQYF.

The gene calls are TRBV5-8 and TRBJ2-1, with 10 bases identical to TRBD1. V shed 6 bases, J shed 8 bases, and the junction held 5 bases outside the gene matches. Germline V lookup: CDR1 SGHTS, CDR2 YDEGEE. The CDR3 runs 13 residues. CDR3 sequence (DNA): TGTGCCAGCAACAAGGACAGGGGGGATGAGCAGTTCTTC. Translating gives CASNKDRGDEQFF.

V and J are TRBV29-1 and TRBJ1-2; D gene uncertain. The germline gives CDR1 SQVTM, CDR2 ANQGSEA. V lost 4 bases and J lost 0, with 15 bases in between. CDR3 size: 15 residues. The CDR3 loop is CSVGGLIGTNYGYTF. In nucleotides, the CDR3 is TGCAGCGTTGGGGGTCTTATTGGAACTAACTATGGCTACACCTTC.

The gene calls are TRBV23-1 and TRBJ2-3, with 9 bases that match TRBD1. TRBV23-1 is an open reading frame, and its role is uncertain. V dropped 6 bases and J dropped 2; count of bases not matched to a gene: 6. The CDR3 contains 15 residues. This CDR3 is CASRPRDRVTDTQYF. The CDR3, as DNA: TGCGCCAGCAGGCCCCGGGACAGGGTCACAGATACGCAGTATTTT.

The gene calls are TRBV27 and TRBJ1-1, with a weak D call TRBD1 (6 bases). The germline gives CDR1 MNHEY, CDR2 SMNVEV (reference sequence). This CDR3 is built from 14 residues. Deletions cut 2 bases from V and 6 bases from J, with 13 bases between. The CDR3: CASSLNSQGPEAFF. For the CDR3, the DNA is TGTGCCAGCAGTTTAAATTCGCAGGGGCCTGAAGCTTTCTTT.

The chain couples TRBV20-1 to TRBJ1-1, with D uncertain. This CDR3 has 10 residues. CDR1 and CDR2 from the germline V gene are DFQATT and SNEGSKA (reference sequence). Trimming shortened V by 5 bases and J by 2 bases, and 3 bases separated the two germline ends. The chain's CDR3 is CSAPNTEAFF. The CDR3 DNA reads TGCAGTGCTCCCAACACTGAAGCTTTCTTT.

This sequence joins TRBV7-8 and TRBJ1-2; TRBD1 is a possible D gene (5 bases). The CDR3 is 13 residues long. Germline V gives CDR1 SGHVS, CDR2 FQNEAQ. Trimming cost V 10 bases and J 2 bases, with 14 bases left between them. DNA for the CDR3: TGTGCCACCACCCAAGGGACCAACTATGGCTACACCTTC. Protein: CATTQGTNYGYTF.

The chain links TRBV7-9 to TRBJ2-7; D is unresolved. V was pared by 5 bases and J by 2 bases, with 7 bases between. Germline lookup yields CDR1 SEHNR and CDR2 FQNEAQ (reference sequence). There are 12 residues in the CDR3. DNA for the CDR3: TGTGCCAGCAGCGGGCAGACCTACGAGCAGTACTTC. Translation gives CASSGQTYEQYF.

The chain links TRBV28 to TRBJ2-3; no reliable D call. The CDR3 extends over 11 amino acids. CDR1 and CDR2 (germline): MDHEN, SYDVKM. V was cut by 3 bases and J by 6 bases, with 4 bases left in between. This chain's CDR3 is CASSFIDTQYF. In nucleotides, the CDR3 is TGTGCCAGCAGTTTTATCGATACGCAGTATTTT.

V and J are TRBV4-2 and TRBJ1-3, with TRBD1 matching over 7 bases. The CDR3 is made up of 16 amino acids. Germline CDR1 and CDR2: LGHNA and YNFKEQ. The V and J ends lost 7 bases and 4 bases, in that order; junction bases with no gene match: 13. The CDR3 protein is CASTGGLITSGNTIYF. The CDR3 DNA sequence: TGTGCCAGCACAGGGGGTCTCATAACTTCGGGAAACACCATATATTTT.

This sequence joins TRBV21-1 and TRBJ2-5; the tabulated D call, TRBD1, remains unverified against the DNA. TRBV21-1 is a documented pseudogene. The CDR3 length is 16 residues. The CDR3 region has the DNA TGTGCCAGCAGCAAAGCGCAGCAGGACAGTGAGGAGACCCAGTACTTC. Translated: CASSKAQQDSEETQYF.

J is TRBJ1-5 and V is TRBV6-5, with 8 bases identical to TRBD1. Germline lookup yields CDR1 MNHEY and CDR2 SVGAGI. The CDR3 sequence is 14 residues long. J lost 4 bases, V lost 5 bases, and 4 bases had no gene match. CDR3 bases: TGTGCCAGCAGTCGGACAGGGCAAAATCAGCCCCAGCATTTT. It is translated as CASSRTGQNQPQHF.

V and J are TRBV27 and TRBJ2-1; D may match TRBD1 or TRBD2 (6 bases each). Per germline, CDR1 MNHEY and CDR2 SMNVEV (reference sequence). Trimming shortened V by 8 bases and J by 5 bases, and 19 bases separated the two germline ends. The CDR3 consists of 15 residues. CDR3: CASRSGTRTDNEQFF. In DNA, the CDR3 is TGTGCCAGCCGTTCGGGGACTCGGACAGACAATGAGCAGTTCTTC.